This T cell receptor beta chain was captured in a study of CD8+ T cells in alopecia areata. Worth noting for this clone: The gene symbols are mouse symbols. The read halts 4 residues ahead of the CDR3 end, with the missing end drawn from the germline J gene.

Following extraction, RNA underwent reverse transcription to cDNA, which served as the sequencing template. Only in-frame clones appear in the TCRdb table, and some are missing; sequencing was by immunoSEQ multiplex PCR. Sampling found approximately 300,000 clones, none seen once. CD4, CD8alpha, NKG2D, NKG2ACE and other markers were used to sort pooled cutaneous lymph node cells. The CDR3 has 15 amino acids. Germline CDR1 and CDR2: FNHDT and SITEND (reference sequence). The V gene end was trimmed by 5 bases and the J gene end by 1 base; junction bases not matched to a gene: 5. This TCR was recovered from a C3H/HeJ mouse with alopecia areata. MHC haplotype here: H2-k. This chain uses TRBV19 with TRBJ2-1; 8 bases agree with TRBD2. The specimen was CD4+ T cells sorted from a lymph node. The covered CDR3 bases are TGTGCCAGCAGAGGTGGGGGGGAGAACTATGCT. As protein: CASRGGGENYA. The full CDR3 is CASRGGGENYAEQFF.